A selection of T cell receptor beta chains follows, all from one sample in a study of CD8+CD57+ T cells in acquired aplastic anemia. TCRdb analysed the reads with MiXCR anew, one entry per CDR3 protein. The sample holds roughly 240,000 distinct CDR3 sequences; around 45% are singletons and the top ten take 7% to 9.5%. The specimen was sorted CD4+, CD8+, or CD8+CD57+ T cells (not recorded which) from PBMCs. The receptors come from a human donor with aplastic anemia. CDR3s include the opening cysteine and the closing phenylalanine or tryptophan. Fields, in order: clone size, V gene, D gene, J gene, CDR3 DNA, CDR3 protein. The D gene is left open where the match is weak. Size tells how often a clone was seen (once, few, many) or the class of an expanded clone, and some rows leave it out.

size: -
V: TRBV7-2
D: -
J: TRBJ1-6
DNA: TGTGCCAGCAGCCGGACACGTAATTCACCCCTCCACTTT
CDR3: CASSRTRNSPLHF

size: -
V: TRBV7-6
D: -
J: TRBJ1-1
DNA: TGTGCCAGCAGCCGACAGGTGGGCACTGAAGCTTTCTTT
CDR3: CASSRQVGTEAFF

size: many
V: TRBV12-3/TRBV12-4
D: -
J: TRBJ2-7
DNA: TGTGCCAGCGGCCTTGGGCTCCCCTACGAGCAGTACTTC
CDR3: CASGLGLPYEQYF

size: -
V: TRBV9
D: -
J: TRBJ2-2
DNA: TGTGCCAGCAGCCCACCAGGTGGGAGCGGGGAGCTGTTTTTT
CDR3: CASSPPGGSGELFF

size: -
V: TRBV7-8
D: -
J: TRBJ2-7
DNA: TGTGCCAGCAGCTTAGGGCTATCTAAAGCCTACGAGCAGTACTTC
CDR3: CASSLGLSKAYEQYF

size: many
V: TRBV9
D: TRBD1
J: TRBJ1-6
DNA: TGTGCCAGCAGCGGCGCAGGGGGCGGTTCCTATAATTCACCCCTCCACTTT
CDR3: CASSGAGGGSYNSPLHF

size: -
V: TRBV5-1
D: TRBD1
J: TRBJ1-6
DNA: TGCGCCAGCACGGGGACAGGGTCCTCACCCCTCCACTTT
CDR3: CASTGTGSSPLHF

size: -
V: TRBV29-1
D: TRBD1
J: TRBJ1-4
DNA: TGCAGCGTTCCGGGACAGGAAAATGAAAAACTGTTTTTT
CDR3: CSVPGQENEKLFF

size: few
V: TRBV6-4
D: TRBD2
J: TRBJ2-3
DNA: TGTGCCAGCAGTTACCTTCTAGCGGGGACAGATACGCAGTATTTT
CDR3: CASSYLLAGTDTQYF

size: many
V: TRBV3-1
D: -
J: TRBJ2-7
DNA: TGTGCCAGCAGCCAAGATGTCAGCTCCTACGAGCAGTACTTC
CDR3: CASSQDVSSYEQYF

size: many
V: TRBV7-8
D: TRBD1
J: TRBJ1-5
DNA: TGTGCCAGCAGCTTAGCGACAGGGGGCATCGATCAGCCCCAGCATTTT
CDR3: CASSLATGGIDQPQHF

size: -
V: TRBV6-5
D: -
J: TRBJ1-2
DNA: TGTGCCAGCAGTTCTTCTCCTATCGGCTACACCTTC
CDR3: CASSSSPIGYTF

size: few
V: TRBV19
D: TRBD1
J: TRBJ2-7
DNA: TGTGCCAGTAGCCGATTCCCTCGGGACAGACTCTACGAGCAGTACTTC
CDR3: CASSRFPRDRLYEQYF

size: -
V: TRBV2
D: -
J: TRBJ2-7
DNA: TGTGCCAGCCGGACCTCGACCTACGAGCAGTACTTC
CDR3: CASRTSTYEQYF

size: -
V: TRBV20-1
D: TRBD2
J: TRBJ2-3
DNA: TGCAGTGCTAGAAAGACTAGCGGGGGGGAAGATACGCAGTATTTT
CDR3: CSARKTSGGEDTQYF

size: -
V: TRBV19
D: -
J: TRBJ1-6
DNA: TGTGCCAGTAGTATGTCGGGGGCCGGGGATTCACCCCTCCACTTT
CDR3: CASSMSGAGDSPLHF

size: -
V: TRBV4-1
D: -
J: TRBJ1-1
DNA: TGCGCCAGCAGCCAAGGAAGAAGTCGGGCTTTCTTT
CDR3: CASSQGRSRAFF

size: many
V: TRBV5-8
D: -
J: TRBJ2-2
DNA: TGTGCCAGCAGCTTGAGACAGGCGAGGACCGGGGAGCTGTTTTTT
CDR3: CASSLRQARTGELFF

size: once
V: TRBV7-9
D: TRBD1
J: TRBJ1-2
DNA: TGCGCCAGCACCCAGGACAGGGCTTATGGCTACACCTTC
CDR3: CASTQDRAYGYTF

size: many
V: TRBV12-5
D: -
J: TRBJ1-5
DNA: TGTGCTAGTGGTTTGGTAGGGGAGGGCGTTCAGCCCCAGCATTTT
CDR3: CASGLVGEGVQPQHF

size: -
V: TRBV6-6
D: -
J: TRBJ1-2
DNA: TGTGCCAGCAGTTCCAGGGGACAAACACGTTCTGGCTACACCTTC
CDR3: CASSSRGQTRSGYTF

size: -
V: TRBV7-8
D: -
J: TRBJ1-1
DNA: TGTGCCAGTAGTGCGGGACTAGCGGGGGGCACTGAAGCTTTCTTT
CDR3: CASSAGLAGGTEAFF

size: many
V: TRBV11-2
D: -
J: TRBJ2-3
DNA: TGTGCCAGCAGCTTTCGGCTGGGCTGGACAGATACGCAGTATTTT
CDR3: CASSFRLGWTDTQYF

size: many
V: TRBV12-3/TRBV12-4
D: -
J: TRBJ1-4
DNA: TGTGCCAGCAGGGAAAGCAAGTCGACTAATGAAAAACTGTTTTTT
CDR3: CASRESKSTNEKLFF